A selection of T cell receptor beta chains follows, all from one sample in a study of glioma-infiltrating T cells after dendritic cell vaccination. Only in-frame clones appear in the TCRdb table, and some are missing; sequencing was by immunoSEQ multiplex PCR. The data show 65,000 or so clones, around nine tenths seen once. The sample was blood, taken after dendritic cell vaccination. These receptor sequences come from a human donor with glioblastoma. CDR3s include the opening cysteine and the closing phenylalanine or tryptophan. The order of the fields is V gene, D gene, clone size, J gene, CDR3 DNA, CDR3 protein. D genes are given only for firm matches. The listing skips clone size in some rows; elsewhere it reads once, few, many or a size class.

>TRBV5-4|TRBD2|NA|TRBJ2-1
TGTGCCAGCAGCTTGGTTTGGACTAGCGGGAGAAATGAGCAGTTCTTC
CASSLVWTSGRNEQFF
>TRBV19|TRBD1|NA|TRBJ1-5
TGTGCCAGTACCAACAGGGGTCAGCCCCAGCATTTT
CASTNRGQPQHF
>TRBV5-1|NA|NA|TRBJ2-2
TGCGCCAGCATCCCCGGAGGGGAAACACCGGGGAGCTATGGTCGGCTGTTTTTT
CASIPGGETPGSYGRLFF
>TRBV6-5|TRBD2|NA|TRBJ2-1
TGTGCCAGCAGTGCTAGCGGGGGCCGGGGTAATGAGCAGTTCTTC
CASSASGGRGNEQFF
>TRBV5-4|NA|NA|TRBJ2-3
TGTGCCAGCAGTTCTCCCGGGACTGAAGGTGATACGCAGTATTTT
CASSSPGTEGDTQYF
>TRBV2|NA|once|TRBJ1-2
TGTGCCAGCAGCGATACAGTTTACTATGGCTACACCTTC
CASSDTVYYGYTF
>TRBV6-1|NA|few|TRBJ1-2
TGTGCCAGCAGTCGGGTTAAAAATGGCTACACCTTC
CASSRVKNGYTF
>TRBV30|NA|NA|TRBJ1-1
TGTGCTGGGAACCGGGGAGTGAACACTGAAGCTTTCTTT
CAGNRGVNTEAFF
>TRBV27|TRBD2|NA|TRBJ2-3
TGTGCCAGCAGTCGCACCGGACTAGCGGGGGTTACAGATACGCAGTATTTT
CASSRTGLAGVTDTQYF
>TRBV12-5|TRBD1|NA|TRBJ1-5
TGTGCTAGTGGCCTCGACAGGGGGCGCTTAGATCAGCCCCAGCATTTT
CASGLDRGRLDQPQHF
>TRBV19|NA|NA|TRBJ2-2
TGTGCCAGTAGTATAGTTTGGACTGCAACCGGGGAGCTGTTTTTT
CASSIVWTATGELFF
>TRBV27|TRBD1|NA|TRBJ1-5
TGTGCCAGCAGTGAACAGGGGCGGGGATGGCCCCAGCATTTT
CASSEQGRGWPQHF
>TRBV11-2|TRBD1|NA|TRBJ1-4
TGTGCCAGCAGCCTAGCCCCTCCCGGGACAGGTGGTGGAAAACTGTTTTTT
CASSLAPPGTGGGKLFF
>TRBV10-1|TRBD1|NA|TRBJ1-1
TGCGCCAGCAGTGGACGACAGGGCGAAGCTTTCTTT
CASSGRQGEAFF
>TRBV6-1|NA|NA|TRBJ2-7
TGTGCCAGCAGTGAAGAGGGGGGACTATCACCCTACGAGCAGTACTTC
CASSEEGGLSPYEQYF
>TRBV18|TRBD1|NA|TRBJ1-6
TGTGCCAGCTCACCCTCGCGGACAGGGACTATTAATTCACCCCTCCACTTT
CASSPSRTGTINSPLHF
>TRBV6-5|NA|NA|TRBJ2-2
TGTGCCGCCCGGGGTGTCGGGGACACCGGGGAGCTGTTTTTT
CAARGVGDTGELFF
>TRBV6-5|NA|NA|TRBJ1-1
TGTGCCAGCAGTTATTTCCCCAGTATGAACACTGAAGCTTTCTTT
CASSYFPSMNTEAFF
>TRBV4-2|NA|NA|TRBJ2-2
TGTGCCAGCAGGCGCCCTACAGGAGAATCTGGGGAGCTGTTTTTT
CASRRPTGESGELFF
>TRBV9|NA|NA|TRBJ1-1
TGTGCCAGCAGCGATATGGGCATGAACACTGAAGCTTTCTTT
CASSDMGMNTEAFF
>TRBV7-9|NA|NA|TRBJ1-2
TGTGCCAGCAGAGCGGAGACAACTAACTATGGCTACACCTTC
CASRAETTNYGYTF
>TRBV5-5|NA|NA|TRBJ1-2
TGTGCCAGCAGCTTGGCCATAGTTCCCCCGGGCTACACCTTC
CASSLAIVPPGYTF
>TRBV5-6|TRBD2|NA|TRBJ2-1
TGTGCCAGCAGCTTGAGCGGGAGCTCCTACAATGAGCAGTTCTTC
CASSLSGSSYNEQFF
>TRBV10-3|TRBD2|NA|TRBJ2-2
TGTGCCATCAGTGACGGCGCGGGGGTCCCCGGGGAGCTGTTTTTT
CAISDGAGVPGELFF
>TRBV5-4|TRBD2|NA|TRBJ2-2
TGTGCCAGCAGCTTGTTGGGACTAGCGGGAGGGAACACCGGGGAGCTGTTTTTT
CASSLLGLAGGNTGELFF
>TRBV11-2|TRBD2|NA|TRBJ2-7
TGTGCCAGCAGCTCGACTAGCGGATGGGGTTACGAGCAGTACTTC
CASSSTSGWGYEQYF
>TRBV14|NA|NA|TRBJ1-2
TGTGCCAGCAGCCAAGGCGGGGGGGCTACTAACTATGGCTACACCTTC
CASSQGGGATNYGYTF
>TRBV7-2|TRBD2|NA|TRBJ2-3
TGTGCCAGCAGCTCTACGTCTCTAGCGGGGGGCACAGATACGCAGTATTTT
CASSSTSLAGGTDTQYF